This T cell receptor beta chain was profiled in a study of beta chain features in type 1 diabetes. Expressed TCRB transcripts were sequenced, since all the RNA that had been isolated was reverse transcribed. Produced via immunoSEQ multiplex PCR; TCRdb's table is partial and in-frame only. This sample has approximately 340,000 clones, with over 12% found just once. V lost 4 bases and J lost 8, with 6 bases in between. CDR3 length equals 11 residues. A few counts support this clone. The receptor's source is a woman between 18 and 29 years old in good health. The sample comprised naive CD4+ T cells from blood. V gene TRBV6-7 combines with J gene TRBJ2-1; D not resolved. TRBV6-7 is an ORF for which the function is uncertain. The CDR3, as DNA: TGTGCCAGCAGTTGCGGCGATGAGCAGTTCTTC. Its translation is CASSCGDEQFF.